Shown below are 5 T cell receptor beta chains from a single sample sequenced in a study of cytomegalovirus exposure and HLA in healthy donors. The PCR had 60 Vbeta and 13 Jbeta primers. TCRdb's copy holds only in-frame clones and misses some; the assay was immunoSEQ multiplex PCR. The table includes some 87,000 clones, approximately 65% detected once. The sequenced sample was PBMCs. The receptors originated from a woman aged 25 to 39 in good health and CMV-seropositive.

This rearrangement joins TRBV30 to TRBJ1-2, with D unresolved. CDR3 length: 14 residues. V lost 2 bases and J lost 4, with 14 bases in between. The germline gives CDR1 GTSNPN, CDR2 SVGIG (reference sequence). CDR3 region: CAWSRDGEAYGYTF. CDR3 sequence (DNA): TGTGCCTGGAGTCGGGATGGGGAGGCCTATGGCTACACCTTC.

This clone was detected only a few times. The rearrangement uses TRBV13 and TRBJ1-6, with a tentative D call TRBD1 (6 bases). This CDR3 has 15 amino acids. V was trimmed by 4 bases and J by 5 bases, leaving 12 bases between them. The germline gives CDR1 PRHDT, CDR2 FYEKMQ (reference sequence). This CDR3 is CASSSGTQDNSPLHF. DNA for the CDR3: TGTGCCAGCAGCTCGGGGACACAAGATAATTCACCCCTCCACTTT.

V is TRBV7-7 and J is TRBJ2-1; TRBD2 aligns across 8 bases. The CDR3 extends over 15 amino acids. CDR1 is SSHAT, CDR2 FNYEAQ, per germline (reference sequence). The V and J ends lost 2 bases and 7 bases, in that order; junction bases with no gene match: 7. The CDR3 here is CASSLRAGGGNEQFF. DNA for the CDR3: TGTGCCAGCAGCTTACGGGCGGGCGGGGGGAATGAGCAGTTCTTC.

The chain carries TRBV30 and TRBJ2-3; 10 positions agree with TRBD2. The CDR3 is made up of 16 amino acids. Germline lookup yields CDR1 GTSNPN and CDR2 SVGIG (reference sequence). Trimming at V came to 5 bases and at J to 1 base, leaving 9 bases not matched to a gene. CDR3 residues: CAWARRGLAGTDTQYF. The CDR3 nucleotides are TGTGCCTGGGCCCGACGAGGACTAGCGGGCACAGATACGCAGTATTTT.

V usage is TRBV5-1 and J usage is TRBJ2-1; 7 nucleotides line up with TRBD1. V was clipped by 2 bases and J by 8 bases; unmatched bases: 7. This CDR3 has 14 amino acids. CDR1 and CDR2 from the germline V gene are SGHRS and YFSETQ. CDR3 sequence (DNA): TGCGCCAGCAGCTTAGACAGGGCTGGAGATGAGCAGTTCTTC. This sequence encodes CASSLDRAGDEQFF.